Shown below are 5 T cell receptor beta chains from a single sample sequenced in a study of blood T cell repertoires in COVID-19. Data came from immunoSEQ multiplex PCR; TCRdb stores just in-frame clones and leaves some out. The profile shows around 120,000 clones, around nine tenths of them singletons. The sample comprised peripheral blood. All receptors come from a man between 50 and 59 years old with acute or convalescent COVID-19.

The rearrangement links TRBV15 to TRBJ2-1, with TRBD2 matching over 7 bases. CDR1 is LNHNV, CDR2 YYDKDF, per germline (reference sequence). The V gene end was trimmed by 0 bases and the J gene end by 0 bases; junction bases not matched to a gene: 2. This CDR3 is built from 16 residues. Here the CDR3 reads CATSREGGYSYNEQFF. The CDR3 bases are TGTGCCACCAGCAGAGAGGGAGGGTACTCCTACAATGAGCAGTTCTTC. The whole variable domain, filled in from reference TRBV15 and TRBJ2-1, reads DAMVIQNPRYQVTQFGKPVTLSCSQTLNHNVMYWYQQKSSQAPKLLFHYYDKDFNNEADTPDNFQSRRPNTSFCFLDIRSPGLGDTAMYLCATSREGGYSYNEQFFGPGTRLTVL.

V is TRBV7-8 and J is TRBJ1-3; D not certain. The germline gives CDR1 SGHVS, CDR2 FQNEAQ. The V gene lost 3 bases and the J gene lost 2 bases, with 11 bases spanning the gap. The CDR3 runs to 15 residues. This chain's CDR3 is CASSFSDGAGNTIYF. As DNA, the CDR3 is TGTGCCAGCAGCTTTTCGGACGGGGCTGGAAACACCATATATTTT. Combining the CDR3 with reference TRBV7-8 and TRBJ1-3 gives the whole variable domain GAGVSQSPRYKVAKRGQDVALRCDPISGHVSLFWYQQALGQGPEFLTYFQNEAQLDKSGLPSDRFFAERPEGSVSTLKIQRTQQEDSAVYLCASSFSDGAGNTIYFGEGSWLTVV.

CDR3 region: CASSWTLAANEKLFF. CDR3 sequence (DNA): TGTGCCAGCAGTTGGACACTTGCGGCTAATGAAAAACTGTTTTTT. V is TRBV6-5 and J is TRBJ1-4; possible D gene TRBD1, 5 bases. The CDR3 contains 15 residues. V lost 4 bases, J lost 3 bases, and 12 bases lay in between. Germline V CDR1 and CDR2: MNHEY, SVGAGI.

The CDR3 here is CAWSVLGTGVQPQHF. The CDR3 DNA reads as TGTGCCTGGAGTGTACTCGGGACAGGGGTTCAGCCCCAGCATTTT. This rearrangement joins TRBV30 to TRBJ1-5; 10 positions agree with TRBD1. With 0 bases clipped from V and 6 bases from J, the junction kept 5 bases outside the gene matches. CDR3 length: 15 amino acids. The germline gives CDR1 GTSNPN, CDR2 SVGIG (reference sequence).

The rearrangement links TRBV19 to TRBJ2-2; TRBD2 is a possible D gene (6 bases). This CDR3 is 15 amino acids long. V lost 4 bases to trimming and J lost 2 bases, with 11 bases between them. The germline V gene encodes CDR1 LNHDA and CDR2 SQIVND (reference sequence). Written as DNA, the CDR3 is TGTGCCAGTAGTACGCCGGGACTCAACACCGGGGAGCTGTTTTTT. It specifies CASSTPGLNTGELFF.